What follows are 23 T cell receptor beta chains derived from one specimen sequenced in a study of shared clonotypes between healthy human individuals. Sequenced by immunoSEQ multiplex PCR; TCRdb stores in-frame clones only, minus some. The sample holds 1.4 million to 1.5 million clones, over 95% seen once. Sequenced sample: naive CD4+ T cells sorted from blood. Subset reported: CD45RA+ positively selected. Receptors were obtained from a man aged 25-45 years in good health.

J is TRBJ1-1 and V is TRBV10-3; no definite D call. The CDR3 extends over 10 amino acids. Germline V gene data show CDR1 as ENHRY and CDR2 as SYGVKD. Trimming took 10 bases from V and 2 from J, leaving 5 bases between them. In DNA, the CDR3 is TGTGCCACCGGCAACACTGAAGCTTTCTTT. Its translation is CATGNTEAFF.

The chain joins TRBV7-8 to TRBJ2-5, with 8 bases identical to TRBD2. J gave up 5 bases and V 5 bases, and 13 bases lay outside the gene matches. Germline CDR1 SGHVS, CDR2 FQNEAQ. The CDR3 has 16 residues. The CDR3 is CASSPERESPGETQYF. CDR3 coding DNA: TGTGCCAGCAGCCCAGAGCGGGAGTCCCCGGGGGAGACCCAGTACTTC.

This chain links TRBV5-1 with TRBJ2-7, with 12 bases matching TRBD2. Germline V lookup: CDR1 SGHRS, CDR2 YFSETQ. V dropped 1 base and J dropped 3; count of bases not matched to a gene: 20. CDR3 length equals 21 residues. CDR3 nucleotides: TGCGCCAGCAGCTTGCCACTGATGACTAGCGGGAGTCCAGTTATAATCTACGAGCAGTACTTC. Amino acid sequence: CASSLPLMTSGSPVIIYEQYF. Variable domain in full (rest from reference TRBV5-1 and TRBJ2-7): KAGVTQTPRYLIKTRGQQVTLSCSPISGHRSVSWYQQTPGQGLQFLFEYFSETQRNKGNFPGRFSGRQFSNSRSEMNVSTLELGDSALYLCASSLPLMTSGSPVIIYEQYFGPGTRLTVT.

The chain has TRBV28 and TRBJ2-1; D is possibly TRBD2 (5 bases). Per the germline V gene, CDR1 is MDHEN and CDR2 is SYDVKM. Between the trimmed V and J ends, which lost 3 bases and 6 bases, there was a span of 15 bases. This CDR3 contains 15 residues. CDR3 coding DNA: TGTGCCAGCAGTTTCTTGGGTACGCGGGTCAATGAGCAGTTCTTC. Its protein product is CASSFLGTRVNEQFF.

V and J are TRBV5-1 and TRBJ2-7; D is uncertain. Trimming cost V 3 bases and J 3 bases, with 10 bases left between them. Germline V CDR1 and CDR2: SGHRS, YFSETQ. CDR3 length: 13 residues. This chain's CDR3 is CASSSGPVYEQYF. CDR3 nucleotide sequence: TGCGCCAGCAGCTCCGGTCCTGTCTACGAGCAGTACTTC.

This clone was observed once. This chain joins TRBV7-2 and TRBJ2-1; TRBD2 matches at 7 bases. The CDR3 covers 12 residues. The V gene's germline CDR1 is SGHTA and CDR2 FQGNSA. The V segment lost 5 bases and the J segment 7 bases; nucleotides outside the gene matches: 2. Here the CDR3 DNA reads TGTGCCAGCAGCCCACTAGCGAATGAGCAGTTCTTC. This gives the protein CASSPLANEQFF.

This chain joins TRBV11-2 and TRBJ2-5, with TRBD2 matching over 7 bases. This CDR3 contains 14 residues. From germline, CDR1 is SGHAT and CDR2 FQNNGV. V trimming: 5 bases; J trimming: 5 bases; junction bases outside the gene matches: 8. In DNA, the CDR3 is TGTGCCAGCAGCCCCGGGGGACTATACGAGACCCAGTACTTC. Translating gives CASSPGGLYETQYF.

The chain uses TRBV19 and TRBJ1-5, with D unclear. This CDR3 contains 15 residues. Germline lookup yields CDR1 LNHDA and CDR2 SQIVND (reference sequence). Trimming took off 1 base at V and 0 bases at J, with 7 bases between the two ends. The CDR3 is CASSIAPSSNQPQHF. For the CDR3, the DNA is TGTGCCAGTAGTATAGCTCCCAGTAGCAATCAGCCCCAGCATTTT.

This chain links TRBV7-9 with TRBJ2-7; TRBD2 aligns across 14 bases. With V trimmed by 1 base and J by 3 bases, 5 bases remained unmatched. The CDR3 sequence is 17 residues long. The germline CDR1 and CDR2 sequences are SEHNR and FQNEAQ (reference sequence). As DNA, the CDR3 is TGTGCCAGCAGCTTAGGGCGGGGGACTAGCGGGAGCTACGAGCAGTACTTC. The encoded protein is CASSLGRGTSGSYEQYF.

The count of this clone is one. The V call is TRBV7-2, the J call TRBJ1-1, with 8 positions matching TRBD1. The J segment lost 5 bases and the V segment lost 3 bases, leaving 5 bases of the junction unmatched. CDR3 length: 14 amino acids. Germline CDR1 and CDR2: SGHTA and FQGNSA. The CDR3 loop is CASSFTGGATEAFF. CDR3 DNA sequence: TGTGCCAGCAGCTTTACAGGGGGGGCGACTGAAGCTTTCTTT.

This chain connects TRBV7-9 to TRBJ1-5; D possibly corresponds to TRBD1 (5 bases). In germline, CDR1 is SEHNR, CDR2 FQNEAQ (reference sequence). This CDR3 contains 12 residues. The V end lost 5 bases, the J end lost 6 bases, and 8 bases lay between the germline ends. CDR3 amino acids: CASSPGSQPQHF. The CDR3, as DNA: TGTGCCAGCAGCCCAGGGTCTCAGCCCCAGCATTTT. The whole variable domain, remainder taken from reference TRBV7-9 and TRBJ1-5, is DTGVSQNPRHKITKRGQNVTFRCDPISEHNRLYWYRQTLGQGPEFLTYFQNEAQLEKSRLLSDRFSAERPKGSFSTLEIQRTEQGDSAMYLCASSPGSQPQHFGDGTRLSIL.

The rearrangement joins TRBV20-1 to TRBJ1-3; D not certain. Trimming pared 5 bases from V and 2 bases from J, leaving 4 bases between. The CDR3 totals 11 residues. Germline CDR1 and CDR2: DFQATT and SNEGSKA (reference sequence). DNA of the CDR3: TGCAGTGCTTGGACTGGAAACACCATATATTTT. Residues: CSAWTGNTIYF.

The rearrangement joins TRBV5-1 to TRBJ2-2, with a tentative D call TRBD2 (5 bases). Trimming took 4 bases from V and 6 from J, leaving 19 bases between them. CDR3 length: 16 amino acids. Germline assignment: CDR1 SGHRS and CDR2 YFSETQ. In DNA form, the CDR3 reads TGCGCCAGCAGCCCGCGGGCCGGGGTGAATGCCGGGGAGCTGTTTTTT. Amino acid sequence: CASSPRAGVNAGELFF.

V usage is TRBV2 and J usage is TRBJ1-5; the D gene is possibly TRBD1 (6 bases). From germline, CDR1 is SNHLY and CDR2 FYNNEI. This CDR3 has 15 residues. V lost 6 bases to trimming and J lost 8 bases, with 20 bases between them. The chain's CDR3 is CASSSQRGGMEPQHF. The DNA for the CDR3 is TGTGCCAGCAGCTCCCAGCGGGGGGGCATGGAGCCCCAGCATTTT.

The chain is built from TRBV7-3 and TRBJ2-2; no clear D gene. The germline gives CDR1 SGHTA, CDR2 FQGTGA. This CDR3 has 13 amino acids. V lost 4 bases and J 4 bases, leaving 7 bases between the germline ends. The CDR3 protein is CASSSGVTGELFF. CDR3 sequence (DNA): TGTGCCAGCAGCTCAGGAGTCACCGGGGAGCTGTTTTTT.

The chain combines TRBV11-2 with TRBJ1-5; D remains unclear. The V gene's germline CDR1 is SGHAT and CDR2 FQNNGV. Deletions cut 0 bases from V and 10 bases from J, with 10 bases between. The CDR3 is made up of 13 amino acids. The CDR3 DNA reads TGTGCCAGCAGCTTAGATCCTGACTTCCCCCAGCATTTT. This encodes CASSLDPDFPQHF.

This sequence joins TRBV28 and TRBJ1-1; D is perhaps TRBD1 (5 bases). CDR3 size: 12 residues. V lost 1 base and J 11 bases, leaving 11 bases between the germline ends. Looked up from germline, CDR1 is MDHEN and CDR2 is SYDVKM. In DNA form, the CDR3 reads TGTGCCAGCAGTTTATTAACAGGCTCGGCTTTCTTT. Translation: CASSLLTGSAFF. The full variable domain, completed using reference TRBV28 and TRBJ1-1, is DVKVTQSSRYLVKRTGEKVFLECVQDMDHENMFWYRQDPGLGLRLIYFSYDVKMKEKGDIPEGYSVSREKKERFSLILESASTNQTSMYLCASSLLTGSAFFGQGTRLTVV.

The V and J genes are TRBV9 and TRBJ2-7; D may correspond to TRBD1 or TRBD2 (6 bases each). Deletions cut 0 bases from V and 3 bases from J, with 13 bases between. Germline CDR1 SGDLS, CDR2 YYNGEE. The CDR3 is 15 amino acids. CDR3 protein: CASSVDLATGYEQYF. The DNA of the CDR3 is TGTGCCAGCAGCGTAGACCTAGCGACAGGCTACGAGCAGTACTTC.

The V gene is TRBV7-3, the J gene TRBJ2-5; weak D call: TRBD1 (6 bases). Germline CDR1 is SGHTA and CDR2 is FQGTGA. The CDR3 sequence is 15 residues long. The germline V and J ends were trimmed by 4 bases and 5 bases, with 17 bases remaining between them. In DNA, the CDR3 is TGTGCCAGCAGCTCTTTCCCAACAGGGATGGAGACCCAGTACTTC. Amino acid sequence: CASSSFPTGMETQYF.

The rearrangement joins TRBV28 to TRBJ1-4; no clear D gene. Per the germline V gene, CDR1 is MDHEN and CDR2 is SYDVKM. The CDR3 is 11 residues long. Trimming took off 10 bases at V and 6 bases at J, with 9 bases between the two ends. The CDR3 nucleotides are TGTGCCACCACCGGGGATGAAAAACTGTTTTTT. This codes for CATTGDEKLFF.

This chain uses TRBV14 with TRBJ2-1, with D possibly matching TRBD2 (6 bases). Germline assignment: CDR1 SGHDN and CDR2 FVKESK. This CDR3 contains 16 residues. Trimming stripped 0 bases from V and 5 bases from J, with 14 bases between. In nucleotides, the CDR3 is TGTGCCAGCAGCCAAGATTGGCGGGAACGGAACAATGAGCAGTTCTTC. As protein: CASSQDWRERNNEQFF.

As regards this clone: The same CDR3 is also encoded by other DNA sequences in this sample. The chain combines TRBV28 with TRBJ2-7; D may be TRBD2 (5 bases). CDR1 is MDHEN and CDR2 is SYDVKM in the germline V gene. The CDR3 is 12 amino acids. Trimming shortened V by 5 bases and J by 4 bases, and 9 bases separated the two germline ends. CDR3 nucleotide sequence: TGTGCCAGCAGTGCGGGCCCGTACGAGCAGTACTTC. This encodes CASSAGPYEQYF.

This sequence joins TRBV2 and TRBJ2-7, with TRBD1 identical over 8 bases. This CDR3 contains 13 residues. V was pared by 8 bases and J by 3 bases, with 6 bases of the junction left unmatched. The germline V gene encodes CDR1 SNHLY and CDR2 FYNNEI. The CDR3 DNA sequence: TGTGCCAGCGAAGGGACAGGAATCTACGAGCAGTACTTC. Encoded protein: CASEGTGIYEQYF.